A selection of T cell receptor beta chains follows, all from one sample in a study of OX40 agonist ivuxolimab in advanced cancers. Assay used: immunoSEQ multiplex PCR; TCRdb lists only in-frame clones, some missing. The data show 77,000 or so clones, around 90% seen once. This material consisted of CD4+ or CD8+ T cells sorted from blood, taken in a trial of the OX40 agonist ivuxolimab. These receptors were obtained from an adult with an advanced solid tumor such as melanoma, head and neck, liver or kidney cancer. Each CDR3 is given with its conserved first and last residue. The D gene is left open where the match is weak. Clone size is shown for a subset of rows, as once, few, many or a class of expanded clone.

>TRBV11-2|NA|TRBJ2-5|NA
CASSLTGRETQYF
TGTGCCAGCAGCTTAACGGGGAGGGAGACCCAGTACTTC
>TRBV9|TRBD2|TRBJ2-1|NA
CASSVILLAGGNEQFF
TGTGCCAGCAGCGTAATATTACTAGCGGGAGGCAATGAGCAGTTCTTC
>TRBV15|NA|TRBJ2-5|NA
CATSTTERGLFRETQYF
TGTGCCACCAGCACTACTGAAAGGGGACTCTTTAGGGAGACCCAGTACTTC
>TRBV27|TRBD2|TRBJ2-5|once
CASSFLSSGSARTQYF
TGTGCCAGCAGTTTTCTTTCTAGCGGGAGCGCCCGGACCCAGTACTTC
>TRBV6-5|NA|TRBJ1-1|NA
CASSYGSSGDTEAFF
TGTGCCAGCAGTTATGGTTCTTCCGGAGACACTGAAGCTTTCTTT
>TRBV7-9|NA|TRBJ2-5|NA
CASSLSLAMETQYF
TGTGCCAGCAGCTTGTCCCTAGCGATGGAGACCCAGTACTTC
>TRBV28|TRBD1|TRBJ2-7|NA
CASSLYQGAGHEQYF
TGTGCCAGCAGTTTATATCAGGGGGCGGGGCACGAGCAGTACTTC
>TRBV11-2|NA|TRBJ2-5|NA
CASSPPVQETQYF
TGTGCCAGCAGCCCCCCCGTTCAAGAGACCCAGTACTTC
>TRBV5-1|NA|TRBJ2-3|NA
CASRQGTDTQYF
TGCGCCAGCAGGCAGGGCACCGATACGCAGTATTTT
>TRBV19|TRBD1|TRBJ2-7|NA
CASSRDRSSEQYF
TGTGCCAGTAGTAGGGACAGGAGCTCCGAACAGTACTTC
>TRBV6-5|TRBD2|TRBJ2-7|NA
CASSLAGGHYEQYF
TGTGCCAGCAGCCTAGCGGGGGGGCACTACGAGCAGTACTTC
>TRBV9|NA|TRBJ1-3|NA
CASSANTGSGNTIYF
TGTGCCAGCAGCGCAAACACAGGTTCCGGAAACACCATATATTTT
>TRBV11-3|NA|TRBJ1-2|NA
CASSRGGENYGYTF
TGTGCCAGCAGCCGAGGGGGGGAAAACTATGGCTACACCTTC
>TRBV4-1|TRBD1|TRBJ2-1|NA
CASSHATGGRHEQFF
TGCGCCAGCAGCCACGCGACAGGGGGCCGTCATGAGCAGTTCTTC
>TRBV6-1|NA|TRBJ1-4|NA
CASSAPPQRGDEKLFF
TGTGCCAGCAGTGCCCCTCCACAGAGGGGGGATGAAAAACTGTTTTTT
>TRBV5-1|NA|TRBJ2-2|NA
CASSLVTAANTGELFF
TGCGCCAGCAGCTTGGTCACCGCCGCGAACACCGGGGAGCTGTTTTTT
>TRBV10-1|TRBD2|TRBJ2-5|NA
CASSESGGSETQYF
TGCGCCAGCAGTGAGTCGGGCGGGAGTGAGACCCAGTACTTC
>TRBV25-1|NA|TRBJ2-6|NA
CASSGPGAGANVLTF
TGTGCCAGCAGTGGCCCAGGGGCCGGGGCCAACGTCCTGACTTTC
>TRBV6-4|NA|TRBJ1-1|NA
CASSDSGGGSRAFF
TGTGCCAGCAGTGACTCGGGGGGGGGCTCCCGAGCTTTCTTT
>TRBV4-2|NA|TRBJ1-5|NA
CASSQDRDFGGEAQHF
TGTGCCAGCAGCCAAGATCGGGACTTCGGGGGAGAGGCCCAGCATTTT
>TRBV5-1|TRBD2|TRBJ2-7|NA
CASSFSASGRPPGGEQYF
TGCGCCAGCAGCTTTAGTGCTAGCGGGAGGCCGCCTGGAGGCGAGCAGTACTTC
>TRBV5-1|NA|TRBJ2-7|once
CASSPRQSSYEQYF
TGCGCCAGCAGCCCAAGACAGAGCTCCTACGAGCAGTACTTC
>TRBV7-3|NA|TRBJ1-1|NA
CASSLTRLNTEAFF
TGTGCCAGCAGCTTAACCCGGCTGAACACTGAAGCTTTCTTT
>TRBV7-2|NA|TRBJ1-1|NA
CASSPSPGNTEAFF
TGTGCCAGCAGTCCAAGTCCGGGGAACACTGAAGCTTTCTTT
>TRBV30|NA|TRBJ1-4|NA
CAWRGQPAEKLFF
TGTGCCTGGAGGGGGCAGCCCGCCGAAAAACTGTTTTTT
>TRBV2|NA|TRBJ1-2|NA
CASTETGAGYTF
TGTGCCAGCACTGAGACCGGGGCCGGCTACACCTTC
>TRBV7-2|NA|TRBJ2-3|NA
CASSSPIGTQYF
TGTGCCAGCAGCTCTCCAATCGGTACGCAGTATTTT
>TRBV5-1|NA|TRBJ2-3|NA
CASSYGQTDTQYF
TGCGCCAGCAGCTATGGACAGACAGATACGCAGTATTTT
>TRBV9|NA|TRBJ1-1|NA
CASSPFPRTETPAFF
TGTGCCAGCAGCCCCTTTCCGCGGACGGAGACGCCGGCTTTCTTT
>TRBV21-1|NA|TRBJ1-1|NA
CASSSTGGDTEAFF
TGTGCCAGCAGCTCCACAGGGGGGGACACTGAAGCTTTCTTT
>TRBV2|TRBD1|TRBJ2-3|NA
CASHRDRGPGDTQYF
TGTGCCAGCCACCGGGACAGGGGGCCTGGAGATACGCAGTATTTT
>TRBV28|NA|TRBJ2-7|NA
CASSPSEGRFPYEQYF
TGTGCCAGCAGTCCCTCAGAGGGAAGATTTCCCTACGAGCAGTACTTC
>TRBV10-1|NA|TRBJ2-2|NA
CASSEPGHYAGELFF
TGCGCCAGCAGTGAGCCGGGACATTATGCCGGGGAGCTGTTTTTT
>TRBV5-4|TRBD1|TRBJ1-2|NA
CASSQGGDSYGYTF
TGTGCCAGCAGCCAGGGGGGGGACTCCTATGGCTACACCTTC
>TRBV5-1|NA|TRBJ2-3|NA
CASSTAQLRTDTQYF
TGCGCCAGCAGCACGGCGCAGCTCCGCACAGATACGCAGTATTTT
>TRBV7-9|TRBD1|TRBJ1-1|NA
CASSSSTGGAGTAFF
TGTGCCAGCAGCTCCAGTACAGGGGGCGCGGGGACAGCTTTCTTT
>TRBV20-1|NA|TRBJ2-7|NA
CSARMSHEQYF
TGCAGTGCTAGGATGAGTCACGAGCAGTACTTC
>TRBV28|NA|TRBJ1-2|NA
CASWSGDYGYTF
TGTGCCAGCTGGTCCGGGGACTATGGCTACACCTTC
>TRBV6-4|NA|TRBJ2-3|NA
CASSDYTRIGRYRTDTQYF
TGTGCCAGCAGTGACTACACCAGGATAGGGAGGTACCGCACAGATACGCAGTATTTT
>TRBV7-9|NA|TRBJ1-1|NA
CASSSPRTDHEAFF
TGTGCCAGCAGCTCCCCCCGGACGGACCATGAAGCTTTCTTT
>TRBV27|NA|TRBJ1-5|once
CASSPVGESRKPQHF
TGTGCCAGCAGTCCCGTTGGGGAGTCGCGGAAGCCCCAGCATTTT
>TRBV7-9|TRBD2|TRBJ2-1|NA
CASSLGTSGRANEQFF
TGTGCCAGCAGCTTAGGAACCAGCGGGAGGGCAAATGAGCAGTTCTTC
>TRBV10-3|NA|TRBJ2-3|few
CAISEAGGLGDTQYF
TGTGCCATCAGTGAGGCAGGGGGACTTGGAGATACGCAGTATTTT
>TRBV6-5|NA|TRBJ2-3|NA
CASSYIRGGKDTQYF
TGTGCCAGCAGTTACATCAGGGGGGGTAAAGATACGCAGTATTTT
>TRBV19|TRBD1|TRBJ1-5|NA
CASSYRGAQPQHF
TGTGCCAGTAGTTACAGGGGAGCTCAGCCCCAGCATTTT
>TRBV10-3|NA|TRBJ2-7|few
CAISEAGRDEQYF
TGTGCCATCAGTGAGGCCGGCCGCGACGAGCAGTACTTC
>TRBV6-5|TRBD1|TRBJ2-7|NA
CASSPRDRPWEQYF
TGTGCCAGCAGTCCCCGGGACAGGCCTTGGGAGCAGTACTTC
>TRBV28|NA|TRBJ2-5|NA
CASMRARTFQETQYF
TGTGCCAGCATGAGGGCCAGGACTTTCCAAGAGACCCAGTACTTC
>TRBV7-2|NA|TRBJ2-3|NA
CASSLRQPTDMQYF
TGTGCCAGCAGCTTAAGACAGCCCACAGATATGCAGTATTTT
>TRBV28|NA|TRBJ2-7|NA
CASSFMSPGAYHEQYF
TGTGCCAGCAGTTTCATGTCCCCCGGGGCGTACCACGAGCAGTACTTC
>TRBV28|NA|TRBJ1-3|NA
CASSPPGHGSTIYF
TGTGCCAGCAGTCCCCCGGGACATGGAAGCACCATATATTTT